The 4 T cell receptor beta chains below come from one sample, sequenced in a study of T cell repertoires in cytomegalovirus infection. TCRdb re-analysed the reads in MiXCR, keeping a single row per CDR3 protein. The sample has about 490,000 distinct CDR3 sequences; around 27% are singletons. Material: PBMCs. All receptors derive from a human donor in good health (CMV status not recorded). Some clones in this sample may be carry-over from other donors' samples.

The CDR3 DNA reads TGTGCCAGCAGCCACCTGACAGCCCCAGATACGCAGTATTTT. As protein: CASSHLTAPDTQYF. This chain joins TRBV7-8 and TRBJ2-3; a weak D match, TRBD1 (5 bases). The CDR3 is 14 residues long. The germline gives CDR1 SGHVS, CDR2 FQNEAQ. V was cut by 5 bases and J by 4 bases, with 13 bases left in between. The whole variable domain, remainder taken from reference TRBV7-8 and TRBJ2-3, is GAGVSQSPRYKVAKRGQDVALRCDPISGHVSLFWYQQALGQGPEFLTYFQNEAQLDKSGLPSDRFFAERPEGSVSTLKIQRTQQEDSAVYLCASSHLTAPDTQYFGPGTRLTVL.

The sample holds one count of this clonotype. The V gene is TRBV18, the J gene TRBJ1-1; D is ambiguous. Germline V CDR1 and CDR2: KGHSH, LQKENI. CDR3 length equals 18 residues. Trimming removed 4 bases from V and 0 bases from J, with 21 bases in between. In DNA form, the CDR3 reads TGTGCCAGCTCACTGACATCGACAAGGGCCGGGATGAACACTGAAGCTTTCTTT. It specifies CASSLTSTRAGMNTEAFF.

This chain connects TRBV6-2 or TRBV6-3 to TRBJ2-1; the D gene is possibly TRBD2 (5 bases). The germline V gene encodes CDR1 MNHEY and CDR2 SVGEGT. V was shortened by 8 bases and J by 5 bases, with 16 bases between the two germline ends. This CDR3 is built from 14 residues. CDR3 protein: CASHQGAVNNEQFF. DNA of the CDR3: TGTGCCAGCCACCAAGGAGCGGTGAACAATGAGCAGTTCTTC.

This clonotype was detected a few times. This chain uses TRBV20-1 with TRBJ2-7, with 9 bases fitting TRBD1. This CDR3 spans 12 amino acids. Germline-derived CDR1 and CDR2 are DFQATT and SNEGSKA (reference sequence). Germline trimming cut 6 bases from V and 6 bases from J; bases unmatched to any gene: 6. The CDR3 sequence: CSAGTGQFEQYF. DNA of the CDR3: TGCAGTGCCGGGACAGGGCAATTCGAGCAGTACTTC.